Sequencing of this T cell receptor (beta chain) was carried out in a study of cytomegalovirus exposure and HLA in healthy donors. Study details: An earlier analysis found roughly 110 million unique TCR beta sequences from roughly 170 million T cells.

A multiplex PCR was run with 60 Vbeta primers and 13 Jbeta primers. TCRdb's copy holds only in-frame clones and misses some; the assay was immunoSEQ multiplex PCR. The profile shows 180,000 or so clones, approximately 80% of them singletons. Notes on the study in general: In vitro assays verified that a few CMV-associated chains recognized CMV antigens specifically.

A remark on this clone: Its antigen is as yet unknown.

The sequenced sample consisted of PBMCs. This sequence was found in a female donor in good health and CMV-seronegative.

CDR3 DNA sequence: TGCGCCAGTGAAGCCGGGACAAGACAAGAGACCCAGTACTTC. It encodes CASEAGTRQETQYF. The chain links TRBV5-1 to TRBJ2-5; TRBD1 might be the D (6 bases). The CDR3 runs 14 residues. CDR1 SGHRS and CDR2 YFSETQ come from the germline V gene. V was clipped by 8 bases and J by 2 bases, with 16 bases between them. Complete variable domain (other parts from reference TRBV5-1 and TRBJ2-5): KAGVTQTPRYLIKTRGQQVTLSCSPISGHRSVSWYQQTPGQGLQFLFEYFSETQRNKGNFPGRFSGRQFSNSRSEMNVSTLELGDSALYLCASEAGTRQETQYFGPGTRLLVL.